The 19 T cell receptor beta chains listed next were all sequenced from one sample in a study of blood T cells in healthy people across ages. Alongside a J-beta primer mix, a sample-barcoded 5' primer served in a second PCR lasting roughly 6 to 11 cycles. TCRdb redid the calling of the 5' RACE reads with MiXCR, one entry per CDR3 protein. The data hold some 1.1 million distinct CDR3 sequences, with more than 30% observed a single time. The sequenced material came from blood. The receptors stem from a man between 18 and 29 years old in good health.

As for this clonotype: An end of the junction differs from the germline gene, which may be a read error. The rearrangement links TRBV4-3 to TRBJ2-3, with D hard to call. The CDR3 totals 17 residues. Germline V gene sequence: CDR1 LGHNA, CDR2 YSLEER. CDR3 in amino acids: CARSQDLSVMGTDTQYF. The CDR3 coding sequence is TGCGCCCGCAGCCAAGATCTTTCGGTTATGGGCACAGATACGCAGTATTTT.

The chain uses TRBV9 and TRBJ1-2; TRBD1 matches 10 bases. With V trimmed by 4 bases and J by 5 bases, 17 bases remained unmatched. The germline CDR1 and CDR2 sequences are SGDLS and YYNGEE. The CDR3 loop spans 18 amino acids. The CDR3: CASSSNARDRGRKYGYTF. In nucleotides, the CDR3 is TGTGCCAGCAGCTCCAACGCTCGGGACAGGGGAAGAAAGTATGGCTACACCTTC.

The V call is TRBV20-1, the J call TRBJ2-4; a weak D match, TRBD1 (6 bases). The end of the DNA fits TRBJ2-7 better, so the J call may be wrong. CDR1 and CDR2 from the germline V gene are DFQATT and SNEGSKA (reference sequence). CDR3 length equals 16 residues. This CDR3 is CSARDPSRDTVYEQYF. The CDR3 nucleotides are TGCAGTGCTAGAGACCCGTCCCGGGACACCGTATACGAGCAGTACTTC.

In the case of this clonotype: A read error may account for a junction end that differs from germline. V is TRBV29-1 and J is TRBJ1-1; no definite D call. This CDR3 has 13 amino acids. Germline values: CDR1 SQVTM, CDR2 ANQGSEA. CDR3 loop: CSVVGLYSTEALF. The DNA of the CDR3 is TGCAGCGTTGTCGGGTTGTACAGCACTGAAGCTCTCTTT.

This chain connects TRBV3-1 to TRBJ1-5; D is ambiguous. This CDR3 contains 12 residues. Germline V gives CDR1 LGHDT, CDR2 YNNKEL (reference sequence). V lost 1 base and J 8 bases, leaving 6 bases between the germline ends. The CDR3 coding sequence is TGTGCCAGCAGCCAAGGAGGAGAGCCCCAGCATTTT. Translation: CASSQGGEPQHF.

This clonotype was recorded many times. The V and J genes are TRBV6-5 and TRBJ1-2, with 10 bases lining up with TRBD1. V dropped 2 bases and J dropped 1; count of bases not matched to a gene: 4. From germline, CDR1 is MNHEY and CDR2 SVGAGI. CDR3 size: 16 residues. CDR3 DNA: TGTGCCAGCAGTTACGGGACAGGGGCACGTAACTATGGCTACACCTTC. It specifies CASSYGTGARNYGYTF.

In this sample, this clonotype turned up a few times. The chain joins TRBV20-1 to TRBJ2-5, with 7 bases matching TRBD1. CDR1 is DFQATT, CDR2 SNEGSKA, per germline (reference sequence). The V segment lost 5 bases and the J segment 2 bases; nucleotides outside the gene matches: 2. The CDR3 sequence is 12 residues long. CDR3 coding DNA: TGCAGTGCTGAGACAGGGCAAGAGACCCAGTACTTC. Encoded protein: CSAETGQETQYF.

This clonotype came up many times. The chain employs TRBV30 and TRBJ1-4; a weak D match, TRBD1 (5 bases). Germline CDR1 and CDR2: GTSNPN and SVGIG (reference sequence). This CDR3 is built from 15 residues. V lost 0 bases to trimming and J lost 7 bases, with 15 bases between them. The CDR3 here is CAWSVKTFRGEKLFF. The DNA for the CDR3 is TGTGCCTGGAGTGTGAAGACCTTTAGGGGTGAAAAACTGTTTTTT.

The gene calls are TRBV9 and TRBJ2-1, with D possibly TRBD2 on 6 matching bases. Trimming pared 3 bases from V and 3 bases from J, leaving 13 bases between. Germline V CDR1 and CDR2: SGDLS, YYNGEE. This CDR3 region has 15 residues. In nucleotides, the CDR3 is TGTGCCAGCAGCGCAACCGGGACTGACTACAATGAGCAGTTCTTC. Translated, it gives CASSATGTDYNEQFF. The full variable domain, its missing parts supplied by reference TRBV9 and TRBJ2-1, is DSGVTQTPKHLITATGQRVTLRCSPRSGDLSVYWYQQSLDQGLQFLIQYYNGEERAKGNILERFSAQQFPDLHSELNLSSLELGDSALYFCASSATGTDYNEQFFGPGTRLTVL.

The chain has TRBV20-1 and TRBJ2-3, with TRBD2 matching over 11 bases. CDR1 is DFQATT, CDR2 SNEGSKA, per germline (reference sequence). CDR3 length: 17 residues. J was trimmed by 3 bases and V by 5 bases; bases with no gene match: 13. The chain's CDR3 is CSAHPPSGGIGTDTQYF. The CDR3 DNA follows: TGCAGTGCTCACCCCCCTAGCGGGGGGATAGGGACAGATACGCAGTATTTT.

This sequence joins TRBV7-9 and TRBJ1-6; weak D call: TRBD1 (6 bases). V was shortened by 4 bases and J by 8 bases, with 15 bases between the two germline ends. There are 15 residues in the CDR3. The V gene's germline CDR1 is SEHNR and CDR2 FQNEAQ (reference sequence). The CDR3 nucleotides read TGTGCCAGCAGCTCCCTAAAGGGGGGCGATTCACCCCTCCACTTT. Its protein is CASSSLKGGDSPLHF.

This clonotype was counted between two and nine times. The gene calls are TRBV6-1 and TRBJ1-2; no firm D call. The germline gives CDR1 MNHNS, CDR2 SASEGT. V lost 1 base and J 2 bases, leaving 11 bases between the germline ends. The CDR3 loop spans 15 amino acids. The CDR3: CASSEEEGLNYGYTF. As DNA, the CDR3 is TGTGCCAGCAGTGAAGAAGAGGGCCTGAACTATGGCTACACCTTC.

This clonotype has a handful of counts. This chain joins TRBV6-6 and TRBJ2-7; D remains ambiguous. The CDR3 length is 14 residues. Germline assignment: CDR1 MNHNY and CDR2 SVGAGI (reference sequence). With 6 bases removed from V and 0 bases from J, the gap between germline ends came to 12 bases. CDR3 sequence reads: CASSPRLSSYEQYF. The CDR3 nucleotides are TGTGCCAGCAGCCCCAGACTGAGCTCCTACGAGCAGTACTTC.

The gene calls are TRBV7-9 and TRBJ2-1, with a possible D match to TRBD1 (6 bases). The J call may be wrong; the DNA end is better matched by TRBJ2-7. This CDR3 region has 15 residues. Germline V gene sequence: CDR1 SEHNR, CDR2 FQNEAQ (reference sequence). The CDR3 loop reads CASSSGQLINNEQYF. CDR3 coding DNA: TGTGCCAGCAGCTCCGGACAGTTAATCAACAATGAGCAGTACTTC.

This clonotype was observed a few times. This rearrangement joins TRBV11-1 to TRBJ2-7; D might be TRBD1 (5 bases). The J call may be wrong; the DNA end is better matched by TRBJ2-5. CDR3 length: 14 amino acids. CDR1 is SGHAT and CDR2 is FQDESV in the germline V gene (reference sequence). CDR3 sequence: CASSLYLDRETQYF. The CDR3 nucleotides read TGTGCCAGCAGCTTATACCTTGACAGAGAGACCCAGTACTTC.

The chain couples TRBV4-3 to TRBJ1-5; D remains unclear. Trimming shortened V by 3 bases and J by 4 bases, and 16 bases separated the two germline ends. The CDR3 is made up of 16 amino acids. CDR1 and CDR2 from the germline V gene are LGHNA and YSLEER. The CDR3 protein is CASSQGAPPLNQPQHF. CDR3 nucleotides: TGCGCCAGCAGCCAGGGAGCGCCCCCTTTAAATCAGCCCCAGCATTTT.

This clonotype appeared a few times. This chain connects TRBV12-3 or TRBV12-4 to TRBJ2-7, with D possibly being TRBD1 (7 bases). This CDR3 has 16 residues. V shed 2 bases and J shed 4 bases, with 18 bases lying between them. The CDR3 DNA reads TGTGCCAGCAGTTTAAAGGCTGGAGGGGGCGCGTACGAGCAGTACTTC. This encodes CASSLKAGGGAYEQYF.

This clonotype has a count of ten or more. The V call is TRBV5-1, the J call TRBJ2-7, with D unresolved. Trimming removed 0 bases at V and 2 bases at J, with 9 bases between. The CDR3 totals 14 residues. Germline CDR1 is SGHRS and CDR2 is YFSETQ. In nucleotides, the CDR3 is TGCGCCAGCAGCTTGGCAGGTACACCCTACGAGCAGTACTTC. Translated: CASSLAGTPYEQYF.

This clonotype was seen only once. This chain connects TRBV20-1 to TRBJ2-1; TRBD2 might be the D (5 bases). The J call may not be correct, given that the DNA end is closer to TRBJ2-7. The V gene's germline CDR1 is DFQATT and CDR2 SNEGSKA (reference sequence). The CDR3 runs 15 residues. The CDR3 DNA sequence: TGCAGTGCTAAGGAGGACTGGAGCTCCTACAATGAGCAGTACTTC. Residues: CSAKEDWSSYNEQYF.